These 25 T cell receptor beta chains share one sample of origin, sequenced in a study of OX40 agonist ivuxolimab in advanced cancers. Profiling relied on immunoSEQ multiplex PCR, and the TCRdb table lists in-frame clones only, not all of them. Among tens of thousands of clones listed, roughly 81% were seen once. This material consisted of CD4+ or CD8+ T cells sorted from blood, taken in a trial of the OX40 agonist ivuxolimab. The receptors were gathered from an adult with an advanced solid tumor such as melanoma, head and neck, liver or kidney cancer.

This CDR3 is CASSPTLTGELFF. In DNA, the CDR3 is TGTGCCAGCAGCCCGACCCTAACCGGGGAGCTGTTTTTT. The gene calls are TRBV7-9 and TRBJ2-2; the D is unclear. V was clipped by 5 bases and J by 5 bases, with 9 bases between them. There are 13 residues in the CDR3. The germline V gene has CDR1 SEHNR and CDR2 FQNEAQ (reference sequence).

This chain connects TRBV7-6 to TRBJ2-1; 12 bases agree with TRBD2. Germline V CDR1 and CDR2: SGHVS, FNYEAQ. This CDR3 is 14 amino acids long. Losses at the gene ends were 2 bases for V and 12 bases for J; bases not matched to a gene: 5. The CDR3 nucleotides read TGTGCCAGCAGCTTAAGACTAGCGGGGGAAGGGCAGTTCTTC. Translating gives CASSLRLAGEGQFF.

The CDR3 protein is CASSQSWDYGYTF. The CDR3 DNA follows: TGTGCCAGCAGCCAATCTTGGGACTATGGCTACACCTTC. This sequence joins TRBV5-6 and TRBJ1-2, with D unresolved. The V and J ends lost 4 bases and 3 bases respectively, with 10 bases between them. This CDR3 comprises 13 residues. CDR1 SGHDT and CDR2 YYEEEE come from the germline V gene. Drawing the rest from reference TRBV5-6 and TRBJ1-2, the complete variable domain is DAGVTQSPTHLIKTRGQQVTLRCSPKSGHDTVSWYQQALGQGPQFIFQYYEEEERQRGNFPDRFSGHQFPNYSSELNVNALLLGDSALYLCASSQSWDYGYTFGSGTRLTVV.

The CDR3: CASSPGKRGSTEAFF. The CDR3 DNA reads as TGTGCCAGCAGTCCAGGGAAGAGGGGGAGCACTGAAGCTTTCTTT. The rearrangement joins TRBV28 to TRBJ1-1, with a weak D call TRBD1 (6 bases). Trimming removed 5 bases at V and 4 bases at J, with 17 bases between. The CDR3 is 15 amino acids. Germline values: CDR1 MDHEN, CDR2 SYDVKM.

This clone was counted once. The chain's CDR3 is CASSLFGLYGYTF. The CDR3 region has the DNA TGCGCCAGCAGCTTGTTTGGGTTATATGGCTACACCTTC. The J gene is TRBJ1-2, the V gene TRBV5-1; D gene uncertain. V dropped 1 base and J dropped 5 bases, with 9 bases sitting between them. The V gene's germline CDR1 is SGHRS and CDR2 YFSETQ. CDR3 length: 13 residues.

CDR3 DNA sequence: TGTGCCCAGGCCGTTGGTGACACCGGGGAGCTGTTTTTT. It translates to CAQAVGDTGELFF. The chain combines TRBV2 with TRBJ2-2; D is ambiguous. Germline loops: CDR1 SNHLY, CDR2 FYNNEI. Trimming removed 11 bases from V and 3 bases from J, with 13 bases in between. The CDR3 is 13 amino acids.

The genes are TRBV6-1 and TRBJ2-1; D unresolved. V shed 6 bases and J shed 2 bases, with 5 bases lying between them. This CDR3 spans 12 amino acids. Germline CDR1 reads MNHNS; CDR2 reads SASEGT. The CDR3 bases are TGTGCCAGCAGGGGTACCTACAATGAGCAGTTCTTC. It codes for CASRGTYNEQFF.

This chain's CDR3 is CASSFLAGGTDTQYF. DNA for the CDR3: TGTGCCAGCAGCTTCCTAGCGGGGGGCACAGATACGCAGTATTTT. This rearrangement joins TRBV7-9 to TRBJ2-3; 10 positions agree with TRBD2. CDR3 length: 15 residues. Germline V gene lookup returns CDR1 SEHNR and CDR2 FQNEAQ (reference sequence). V shed 3 bases, J shed 1 base, and the junction held 1 base outside the gene matches.

The chain couples TRBV6-1 to TRBJ1-3, with D uncertain. CDR1 and CDR2 (germline): MNHNS, SASEGT. Between the trimmed V and J ends, which lost 3 bases and 4 bases, there was a span of 10 bases. The length of the CDR3 is 14 residues. Here the CDR3 reads CASSDPRRGNTIYF. As DNA, the CDR3 is TGTGCCAGCAGTGACCCCAGGAGGGGAAACACCATATATTTT.

The J gene is TRBJ2-5, the V gene TRBV19, with D possibly TRBD2 on 6 matching bases. CDR1 and CDR2 (germline): LNHDA, SQIVND (reference sequence). CDR3 length: 14 amino acids. V was pared by 5 bases and J by 3 bases, with 13 bases between. CDR3 region: CASSVGGAEETQYF. CDR3 DNA: TGTGCCAGTAGTGTCGGGGGAGCCGAAGAGACCCAGTACTTC.

This chain joins TRBV5-1 and TRBJ1-5; tentatively, D is TRBD1 (6 bases). Germline loops: CDR1 SGHRS, CDR2 YFSETQ. Trimming stripped 6 bases from V and 1 base from J, with 14 bases between. This CDR3 has 15 amino acids. CDR3 amino acids: CASIRRGGSNQPQHF. The CDR3 DNA reads TGCGCCAGCATCAGGCGAGGGGGGAGCAATCAGCCCCAGCATTTT.

This sequence joins TRBV19 and TRBJ1-1; the match to TRBD1 covers 8 bases. Germline values: CDR1 LNHDA, CDR2 SQIVND (reference sequence). The junction had 4 bases not matched to a gene; V was cut back by 4 bases and J by 3 bases. The CDR3 consists of 14 residues. CDR3: CASSTQGAHTEAFF. CDR3 DNA: TGTGCCAGTAGTACTCAGGGGGCGCACACTGAAGCTTTCTTT. Full variable domain (missing parts from reference TRBV19 and TRBJ1-1): DGGITQSPKYLFRKEGQNVTLSCEQNLNHDAMYWYRQDPGQGLRLIYYSQIVNDFQKGDIAEGYSVSREKKESFPLTVTSAQKNPTAFYLCASSTQGAHTEAFFGQGTRLTVV.

The chain is built from TRBV5-4 and TRBJ2-1; TRBD2 agrees at 10 bases. The CDR3 length is 16 residues. Trimming took 3 bases from V and 5 from J; bases not matched to a gene: 8. Germline CDR1 and CDR2: SGHNT and YYREEE (reference sequence). The CDR3 DNA follows: TGTGCCAGCAGCTCCCTAGCGGGAGTTGGGAACAATGAGCAGTTCTTC. It yields the protein CASSSLAGVGNNEQFF.

This clone was counted between two and nine times. The gene calls are TRBV4-1 and TRBJ1-6; no clear D. The CDR3 extends over 12 amino acids. V was trimmed by 1 base and J by 11 bases, leaving 6 bases between them. The germline CDR1 and CDR2 sequences are MGHRA and YSYEKL. The CDR3 here is CASSQAVAPLHF. CDR3 nucleotide sequence: TGCGCCAGCAGCCAAGCAGTCGCACCCCTCCACTTT.

J is TRBJ1-1 and V is TRBV5-5, with 9 bases lining up with TRBD1. J lost 5 bases, V lost 4 bases, and 3 bases had no gene match. The CDR3 contains 13 residues. CDR1 is SGHKS, CDR2 YYEKEE, per germline (reference sequence). The CDR3 protein is CASSPGQGTEAFF. The CDR3 DNA reads as TGTGCCAGCAGCCCGGGACAGGGAACTGAAGCTTTCTTT.

The chain recombines TRBV2 with TRBJ1-2; 9 bases align to TRBD1. The CDR3 sequence is 14 residues long. The J segment lost 2 bases and the V segment lost 6 bases, leaving 4 bases of the junction unmatched. In germline, CDR1 is SNHLY, CDR2 FYNNEI. CDR3 DNA: TGTGCCAGCAGAGCCGGGACAGGGAACTATGGCTACACCTTC. Its translation is CASRAGTGNYGYTF.

The rearrangement joins TRBV28 to TRBJ2-6; D is uncertain. Per the germline V gene, CDR1 is MDHEN and CDR2 is SYDVKM. The CDR3 has 14 residues. Trimming pared 6 bases from V and 0 bases from J, leaving 6 bases between. CDR3 sequence (DNA): TGTGCCAGCAGACTGTCCTCTGGGGCCAACGTCCTGACTTTC. Its protein product is CASRLSSGANVLTF.

This clone has more than one count but fewer than ten. V is TRBV27 and J is TRBJ2-7; 14 nucleotides match TRBD2. J was trimmed by 3 bases and V by 4 bases; bases with no gene match: 5. Per the germline V gene, CDR1 is MNHEY and CDR2 is SMNVEV (reference sequence). CDR3 length: 16 residues. The CDR3 here is CASSSGTSGSFYEQYF. The CDR3 DNA is TGTGCCAGCAGTTCCGGGACTAGCGGGAGTTTCTACGAGCAGTACTTC.

The chain links TRBV5-6 to TRBJ2-5; 12 bases agree with TRBD2. V shed 4 bases and J 1 base; nucleotides not matched to a gene: 5. CDR3 length equals 16 residues. Germline V gene data show CDR1 as SGHDT and CDR2 as YYEEEE. The CDR3 loop is CASSPLAGGLQETQYF. Here the CDR3 DNA reads TGTGCCAGCAGCCCACTAGCGGGAGGACTCCAAGAGACCCAGTACTTC.

The chain uses TRBV28 and TRBJ2-7; D may be TRBD2 (5 bases). The CDR3 has 15 residues. The germline CDR1 and CDR2 sequences are MDHEN and SYDVKM. Trimming removed 6 bases from V and 1 base from J, with 16 bases in between. The CDR3 region has the DNA TGTGCCAGCAGCCAAAGCGGCAATCCTTCCTACGAGCAGTACTTC. It encodes CASSQSGNPSYEQYF.

This chain links TRBV15 with TRBJ2-1, with 7 bases lining up with TRBD2. Germline CDR1 and CDR2: LNHNV and YYDKDF (reference sequence). The CDR3 is 14 amino acids. V was clipped by 6 bases and J by 4 bases; unmatched bases: 6. The CDR3 region has the DNA TGTGCCACCAGAAGGCGGGAGATGTACAATGAGCAGTTCTTC. Amino acids: CATRRREMYNEQFF.

The J gene is TRBJ2-7, the V gene TRBV28, with unresolved D. Trimming took off 7 bases at V and 2 bases at J, with 15 bases between the two ends. The CDR3 covers 14 residues. Germline values: CDR1 MDHEN, CDR2 SYDVKM. The DNA for the CDR3 is TGTGCCAGCATCCTAAATGGGGATACCTACGAGCAGTACTTC. Protein: CASILNGDTYEQYF.

The chain is built from TRBV19 and TRBJ2-1; 9 bases fit TRBD2. Germline-derived CDR1 and CDR2 are LNHDA and SQIVND (reference sequence). The CDR3 is 18 residues long. J gave up 0 bases and V 3 bases, and 9 bases lay outside the gene matches. CDR3 DNA: TGTGCCAGTAGTATGACACTAGCGGGCCCCAGCTCCTACAATGAGCAGTTCTTC. This sequence encodes CASSMTLAGPSSYNEQFF.

V gene TRBV11-2 combines with J gene TRBJ2-7; D not resolved. The V gene's germline CDR1 is SGHAT and CDR2 FQNNGV. The CDR3 runs 15 residues. With 4 bases removed from V and 0 bases from J, the gap between germline ends came to 13 bases. CDR3 residues: CASSSTDGFSYEQYF. Here the CDR3 DNA reads TGTGCCAGCAGCTCAACGGACGGTTTCTCCTACGAGCAGTACTTC.

The rearrangement links TRBV25-1 to TRBJ2-3, with 11 bases matching TRBD2. This CDR3 comprises 17 residues. With 3 bases clipped from V and 2 bases from J, the junction kept 7 bases outside the gene matches. CDR1 MGHDK and CDR2 SYGVNS come from the germline V gene. The CDR3, as DNA: TGTGCCAGCAGTGACGCCTTAGCGGGAGGGTTCACAGATACGCAGTATTTT. This codes for CASSDALAGGFTDTQYF.